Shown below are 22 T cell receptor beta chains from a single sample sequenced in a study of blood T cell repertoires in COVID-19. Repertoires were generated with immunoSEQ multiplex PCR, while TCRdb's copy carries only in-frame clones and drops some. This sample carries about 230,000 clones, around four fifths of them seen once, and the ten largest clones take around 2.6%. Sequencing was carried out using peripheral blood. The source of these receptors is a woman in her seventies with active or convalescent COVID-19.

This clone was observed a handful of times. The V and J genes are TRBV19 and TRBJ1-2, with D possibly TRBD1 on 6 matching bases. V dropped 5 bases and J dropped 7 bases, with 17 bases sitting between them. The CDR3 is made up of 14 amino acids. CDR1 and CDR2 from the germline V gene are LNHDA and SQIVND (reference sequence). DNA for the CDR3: TGTGCCAGTAGTTATGGGGGGGCTGGAGGTGGCTACACCTTC. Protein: CASSYGGAGGGYTF. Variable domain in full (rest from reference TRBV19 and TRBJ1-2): DGGITQSPKYLFRKEGQNVTLSCEQNLNHDAMYWYRQDPGQGLRLIYYSQIVNDFQKGDIAEGYSVSREKKESFPLTVTSAQKNPTAFYLCASSYGGAGGGYTFGSGTRLTVV.

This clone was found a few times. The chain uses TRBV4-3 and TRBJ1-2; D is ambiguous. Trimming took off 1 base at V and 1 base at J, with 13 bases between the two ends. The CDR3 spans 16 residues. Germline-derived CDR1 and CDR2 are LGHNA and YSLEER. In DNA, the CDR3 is TGCGCCAGCAGCCAAGGAGTAGCGGCTAATAACTATGGCTACACCTTC. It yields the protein CASSQGVAANNYGYTF.

The CDR3 protein is CASSFRIDYGYTF. The CDR3 DNA follows: TGTGCCAGCTCCTTCAGGATCGACTATGGCTACACCTTC. The chain is built from TRBV18 and TRBJ1-2; D ambiguous. Trimming took 6 bases from V and 3 from J, leaving 11 bases between them. This CDR3 spans 13 amino acids. Germline CDR1 KGHSH, CDR2 LQKENI.

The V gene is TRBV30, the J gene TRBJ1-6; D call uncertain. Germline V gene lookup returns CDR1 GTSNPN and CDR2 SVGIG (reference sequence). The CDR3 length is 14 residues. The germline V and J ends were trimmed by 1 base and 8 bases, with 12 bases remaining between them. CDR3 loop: CAWSAATPDSPLHF. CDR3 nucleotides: TGTGCCTGGAGTGCCGCAACCCCGGATTCACCCCTCCACTTT.

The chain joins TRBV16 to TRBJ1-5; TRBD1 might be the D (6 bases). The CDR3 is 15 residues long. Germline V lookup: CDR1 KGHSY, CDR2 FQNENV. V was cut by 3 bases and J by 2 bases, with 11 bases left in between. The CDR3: CASSHRTAGNQPQHF. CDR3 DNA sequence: TGTGCCAGCAGCCATCGGACAGCGGGCAATCAGCCCCAGCATTTT.

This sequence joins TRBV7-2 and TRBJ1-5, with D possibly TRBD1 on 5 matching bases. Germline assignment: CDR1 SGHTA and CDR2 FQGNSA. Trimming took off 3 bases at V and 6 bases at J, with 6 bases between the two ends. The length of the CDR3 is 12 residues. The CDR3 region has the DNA TGTGCCAGCAGCTTTACAGGTCAGCCCCAGCATTTT. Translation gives CASSFTGQPQHF.

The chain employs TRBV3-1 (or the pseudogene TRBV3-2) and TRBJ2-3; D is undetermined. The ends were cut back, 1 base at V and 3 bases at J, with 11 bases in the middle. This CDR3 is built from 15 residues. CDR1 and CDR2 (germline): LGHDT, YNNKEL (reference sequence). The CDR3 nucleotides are TGTGCCAGCAGCCAAGGGAGCGCGTCAACAGATACGCAGTATTTT. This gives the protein CASSQGSASTDTQYF.

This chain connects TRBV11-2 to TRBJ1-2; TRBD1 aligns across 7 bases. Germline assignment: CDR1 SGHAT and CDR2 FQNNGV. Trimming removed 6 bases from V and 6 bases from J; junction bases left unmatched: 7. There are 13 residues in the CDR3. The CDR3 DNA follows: TGTGCCAGCAGTACAAGGACAGGCGATGGCTACACCTTC. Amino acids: CASSTRTGDGYTF.

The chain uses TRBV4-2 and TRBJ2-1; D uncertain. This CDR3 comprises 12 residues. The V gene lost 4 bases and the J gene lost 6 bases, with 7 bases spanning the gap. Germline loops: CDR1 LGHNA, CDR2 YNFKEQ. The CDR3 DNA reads TGTGCCAGCAGCCTCGCAGGCAATGAGCAGTTCTTC. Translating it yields CASSLAGNEQFF.

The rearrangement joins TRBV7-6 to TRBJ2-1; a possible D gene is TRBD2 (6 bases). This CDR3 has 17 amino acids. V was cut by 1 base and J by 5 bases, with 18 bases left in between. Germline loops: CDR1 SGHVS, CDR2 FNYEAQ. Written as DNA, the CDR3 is TGTGCCAGCAGCTTAGTAGTAGGGGACCGGGGGAACAATGAGCAGTTCTTC. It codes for CASSLVVGDRGNNEQFF.

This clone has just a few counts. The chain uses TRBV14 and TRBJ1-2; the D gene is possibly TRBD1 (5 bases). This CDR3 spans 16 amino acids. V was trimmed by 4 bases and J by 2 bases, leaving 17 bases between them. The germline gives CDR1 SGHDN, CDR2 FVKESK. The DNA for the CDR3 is TGTGCCAGCAGCCGGTGGGGGGTTCATAGGAACTATGGCTACACCTTC. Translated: CASSRWGVHRNYGYTF.

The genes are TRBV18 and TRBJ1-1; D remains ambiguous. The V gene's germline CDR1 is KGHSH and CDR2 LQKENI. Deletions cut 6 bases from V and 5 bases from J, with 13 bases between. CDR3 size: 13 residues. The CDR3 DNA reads TGTGCCAGCTCCTCACCGGAGGCTACTGAAGCTTTCTTT. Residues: CASSSPEATEAFF.

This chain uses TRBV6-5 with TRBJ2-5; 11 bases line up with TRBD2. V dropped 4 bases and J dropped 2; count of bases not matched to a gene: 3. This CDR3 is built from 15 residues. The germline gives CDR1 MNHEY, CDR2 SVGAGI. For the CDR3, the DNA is TGTGCCAGCAGTTCGGTAGCGGGGGGGCAAGAGACCCAGTACTTC. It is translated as CASSSVAGGQETQYF.

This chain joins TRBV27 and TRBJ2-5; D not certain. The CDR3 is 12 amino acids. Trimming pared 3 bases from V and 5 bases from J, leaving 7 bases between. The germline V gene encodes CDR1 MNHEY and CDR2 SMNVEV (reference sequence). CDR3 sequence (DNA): TGTGCCAGCAGTTTGTTCGGGGAGACCCAGTACTTC. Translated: CASSLFGETQYF.

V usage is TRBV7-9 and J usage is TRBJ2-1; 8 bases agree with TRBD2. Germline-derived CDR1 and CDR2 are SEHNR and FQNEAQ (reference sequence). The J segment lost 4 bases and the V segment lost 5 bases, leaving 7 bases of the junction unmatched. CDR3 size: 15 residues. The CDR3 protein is CASSRRLAGYNEQFF. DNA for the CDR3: TGTGCCAGCAGCCGACGGCTAGCGGGTTACAATGAGCAGTTCTTC. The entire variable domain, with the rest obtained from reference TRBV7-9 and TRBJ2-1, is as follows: DTGVSQNPRHKITKRGQNVTFRCDPISEHNRLYWYRQTLGQGPEFLTYFQNEAQLEKSRLLSDRFSAERPKGSFSTLEIQRTEQGDSAMYLCASSRRLAGYNEQFFGPGTRLTVL.

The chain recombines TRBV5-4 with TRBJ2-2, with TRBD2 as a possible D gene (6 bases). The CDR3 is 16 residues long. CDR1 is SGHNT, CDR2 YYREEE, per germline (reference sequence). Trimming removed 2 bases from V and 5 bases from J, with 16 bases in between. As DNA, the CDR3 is TGTGCCAGCAGCTTCGATCCGGGAGTGGAGACCGGGGAGCTGTTTTTT. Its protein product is CASSFDPGVETGELFF. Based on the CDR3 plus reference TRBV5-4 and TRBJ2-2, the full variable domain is ETGVTQSPTHLIKTRGQQVTLRCSSQSGHNTVSWYQQALGQGPQFIFQYYREEENGRGNFPPRFSGLQFPNYSSELNVNALELDDSALYLCASSFDPGVETGELFFGEGSRLTVL.

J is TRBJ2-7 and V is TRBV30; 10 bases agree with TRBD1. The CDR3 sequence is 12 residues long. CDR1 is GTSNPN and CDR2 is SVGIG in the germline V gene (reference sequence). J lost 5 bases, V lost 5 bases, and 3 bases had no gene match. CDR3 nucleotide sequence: TGTGCCTGGGGTGGACAGGGGGACGAGCAGTACTTC. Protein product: CAWGGQGDEQYF.

The CDR3 here is CASMTLNSGETQYF. As DNA, the CDR3 is TGTGCCAGCATGACGCTTAATTCGGGAGAGACCCAGTACTTC. The J gene is TRBJ2-5, the V gene TRBV27, with D unresolved. V shed 7 bases and J shed 4 bases, with 16 bases lying between them. The CDR3 covers 14 residues. CDR1 is MNHEY and CDR2 is SMNVEV in the germline V gene (reference sequence).

The CDR3 protein is CASSDPQGGTGELFF. CDR3 in DNA: TGTGCCAGCAGCGATCCACAGGGGGGCACCGGGGAGCTGTTTTTT. This chain connects TRBV7-2 to TRBJ2-2; 8 bases are a match to TRBD1. Germline V CDR1 and CDR2: SGHTA, FQGNSA. V shed 5 bases and J 4 bases; nucleotides not matched to a gene: 6. This CDR3 is 15 amino acids long. Variable domain in full (rest from reference TRBV7-2 and TRBJ2-2): GAGVSQSPSNKVTEKGKDVELRCDPISGHTALYWYRQSLGQGLEFLIYFQGNSAPDKSGLPSDRFSAERTGGSVSTLTIQRTQQEDSAVYLCASSDPQGGTGELFFGEGSRLTVL.

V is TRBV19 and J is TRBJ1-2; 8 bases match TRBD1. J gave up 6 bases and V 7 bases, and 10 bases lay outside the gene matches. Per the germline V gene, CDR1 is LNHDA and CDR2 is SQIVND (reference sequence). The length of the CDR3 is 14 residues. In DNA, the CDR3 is TGTGCCAGTAACCTCGACAGGGGAAGGGATGGCTACACCTTC. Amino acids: CASNLDRGRDGYTF.

The CDR3 nucleotides are TGTGCCAGCAGCCGGAGACAGGCTCCAACCTACAATGAGCAGTTCTTC. Translating gives CASSRRQAPTYNEQFF. The chain is built from TRBV28 and TRBJ2-1, with D perhaps TRBD1 (6 bases). This CDR3 has 16 residues. The germline V gene encodes CDR1 MDHEN and CDR2 SYDVKM. V lost 6 bases and J 2 bases, leaving 17 bases between the germline ends.

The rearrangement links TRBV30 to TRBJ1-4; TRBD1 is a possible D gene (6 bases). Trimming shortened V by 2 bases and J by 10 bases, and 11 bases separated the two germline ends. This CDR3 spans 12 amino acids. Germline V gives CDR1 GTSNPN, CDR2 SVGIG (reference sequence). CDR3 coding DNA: TGTGCCTGGAGTAGTTTAGGGGGAAAACTGTTTTTT. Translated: CAWSSLGGKLFF.